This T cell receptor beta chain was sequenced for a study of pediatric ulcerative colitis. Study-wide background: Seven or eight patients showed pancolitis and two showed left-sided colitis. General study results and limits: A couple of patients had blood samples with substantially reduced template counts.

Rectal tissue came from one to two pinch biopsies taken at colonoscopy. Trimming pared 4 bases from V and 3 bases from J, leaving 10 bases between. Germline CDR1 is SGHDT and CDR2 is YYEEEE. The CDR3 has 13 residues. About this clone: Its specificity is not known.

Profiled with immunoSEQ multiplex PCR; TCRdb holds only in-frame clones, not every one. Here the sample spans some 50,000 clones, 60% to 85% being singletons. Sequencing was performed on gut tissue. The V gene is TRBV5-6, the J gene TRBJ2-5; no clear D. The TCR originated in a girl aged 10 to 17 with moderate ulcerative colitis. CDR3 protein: CASSSLRKETQYF. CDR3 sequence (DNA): TGTGCCAGCAGCAGCCTACGGAAAGAGACCCAGTACTTC.